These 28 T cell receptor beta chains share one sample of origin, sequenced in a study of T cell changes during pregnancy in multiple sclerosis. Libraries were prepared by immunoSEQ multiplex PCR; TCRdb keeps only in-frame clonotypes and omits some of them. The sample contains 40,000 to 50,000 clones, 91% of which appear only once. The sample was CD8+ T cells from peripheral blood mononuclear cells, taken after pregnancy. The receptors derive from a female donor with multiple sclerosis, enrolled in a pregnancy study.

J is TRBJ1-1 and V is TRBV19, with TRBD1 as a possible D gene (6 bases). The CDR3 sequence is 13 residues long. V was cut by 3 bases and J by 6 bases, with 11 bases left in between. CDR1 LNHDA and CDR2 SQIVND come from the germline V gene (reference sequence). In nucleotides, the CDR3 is TGTGCCAGTAGTATCGGGCAGGGGTCTGAAGCTTTCTTT. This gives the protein CASSIGQGSEAFF.

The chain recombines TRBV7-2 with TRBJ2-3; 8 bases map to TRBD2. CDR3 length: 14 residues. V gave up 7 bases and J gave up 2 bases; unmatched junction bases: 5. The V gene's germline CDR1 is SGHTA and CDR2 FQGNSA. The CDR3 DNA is TGTGCCAGCATCCGAGCGGGGGCCACAGATACGCAGTATTTT. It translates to CASIRAGATDTQYF. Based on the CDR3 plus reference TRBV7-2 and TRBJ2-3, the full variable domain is GAGVSQSPSNKVTEKGKDVELRCDPISGHTALYWYRQSLGQGLEFLIYFQGNSAPDKSGLPSDRFSAERTGGSVSTLTIQRTQQEDSAVYLCASIRAGATDTQYFGPGTRLTVL.

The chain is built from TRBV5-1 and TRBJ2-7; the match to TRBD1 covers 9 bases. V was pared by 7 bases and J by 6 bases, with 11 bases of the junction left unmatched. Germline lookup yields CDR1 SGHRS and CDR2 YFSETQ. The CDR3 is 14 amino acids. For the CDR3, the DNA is TGCGCCAGCGCAACCGGGACAGGGTCTTCCGAGCAGTACTTC. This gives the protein CASATGTGSSEQYF. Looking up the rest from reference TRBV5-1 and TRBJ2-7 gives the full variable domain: KAGVTQTPRYLIKTRGQQVTLSCSPISGHRSVSWYQQTPGQGLQFLFEYFSETQRNKGNFPGRFSGRQFSNSRSEMNVSTLELGDSALYLCASATGTGSSEQYFGPGTRLTVT.

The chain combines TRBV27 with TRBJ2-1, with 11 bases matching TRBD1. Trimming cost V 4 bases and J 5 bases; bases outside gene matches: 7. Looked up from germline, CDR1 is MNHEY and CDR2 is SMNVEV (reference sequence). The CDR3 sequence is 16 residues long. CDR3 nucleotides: TGTGCCAGCAGTTCCCTGGGGACAGGGGGTCACAATGAGCAGTTCTTC. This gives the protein CASSSLGTGGHNEQFF.

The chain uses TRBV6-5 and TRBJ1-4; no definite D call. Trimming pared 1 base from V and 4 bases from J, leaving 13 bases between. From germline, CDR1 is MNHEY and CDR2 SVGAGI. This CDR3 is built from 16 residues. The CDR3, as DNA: TGTGCCAGCAGTTACTATGCCCAGGCTGATAATGAAAAACTGTTTTTT. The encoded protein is CASSYYAQADNEKLFF.

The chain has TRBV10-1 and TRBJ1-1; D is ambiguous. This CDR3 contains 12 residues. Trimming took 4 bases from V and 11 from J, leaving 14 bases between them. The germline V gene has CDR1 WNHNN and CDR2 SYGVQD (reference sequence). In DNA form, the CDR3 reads TGCGCCAGCAGTGCGGGGTCCCTGGTTGCTTTCTTT. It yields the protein CASSAGSLVAFF.

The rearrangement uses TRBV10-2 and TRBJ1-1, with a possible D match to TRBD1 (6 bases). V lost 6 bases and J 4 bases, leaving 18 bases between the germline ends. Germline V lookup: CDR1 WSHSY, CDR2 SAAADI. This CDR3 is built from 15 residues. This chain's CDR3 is CASSQPRGGGTEAFF. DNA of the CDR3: TGCGCCAGCAGCCAACCCAGGGGCGGTGGCACTGAAGCTTTCTTT.

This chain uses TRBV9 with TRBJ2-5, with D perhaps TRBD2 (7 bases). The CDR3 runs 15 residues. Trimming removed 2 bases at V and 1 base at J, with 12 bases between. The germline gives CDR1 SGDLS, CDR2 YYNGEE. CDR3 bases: TGTGCCAGCAGCGTTGGGGGGGGCCCCCAAGAGACCCAGTACTTC. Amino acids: CASSVGGGPQETQYF.

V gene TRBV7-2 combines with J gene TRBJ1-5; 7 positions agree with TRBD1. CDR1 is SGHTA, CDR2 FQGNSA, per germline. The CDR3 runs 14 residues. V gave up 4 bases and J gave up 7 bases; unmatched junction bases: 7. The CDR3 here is CASSYTTGNQPQHF. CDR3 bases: TGTGCCAGCAGCTATACGACAGGGAACCAGCCCCAGCATTTT.

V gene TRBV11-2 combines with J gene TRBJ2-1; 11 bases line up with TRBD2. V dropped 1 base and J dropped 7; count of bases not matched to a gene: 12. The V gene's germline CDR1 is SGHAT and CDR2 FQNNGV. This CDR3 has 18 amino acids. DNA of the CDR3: TGTGCCAGCAGCTTAGGTGACGTAGCGGGGGGGCCGGGTAATGAGCAGTTCTTC. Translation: CASSLGDVAGGPGNEQFF. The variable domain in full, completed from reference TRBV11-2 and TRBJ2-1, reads EAGVAQSPRYKIIEKRQSVAFWCNPISGHATLYWYQQILGQGPKLLIQFQNNGVVDDSQLPKDRFSAERLKGVDSTLKIQPAKLEDSAVYLCASSLGDVAGGPGNEQFFGPGTRLTVL.

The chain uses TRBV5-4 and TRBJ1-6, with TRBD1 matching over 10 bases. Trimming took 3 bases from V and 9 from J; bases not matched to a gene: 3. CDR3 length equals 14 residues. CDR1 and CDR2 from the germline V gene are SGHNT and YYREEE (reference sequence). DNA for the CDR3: TGTGCCAGCAGCTCGGACAGGGGGGCTTCACCCCTCCACTTT. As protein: CASSSDRGASPLHF.

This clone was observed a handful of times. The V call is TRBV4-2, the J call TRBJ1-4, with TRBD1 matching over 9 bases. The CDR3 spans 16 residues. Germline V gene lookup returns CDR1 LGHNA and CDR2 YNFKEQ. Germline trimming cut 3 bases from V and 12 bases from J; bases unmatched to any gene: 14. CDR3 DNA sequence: TGTGCCAGCAGCCAGCCTGGGACAGGGCGGGGTAGGGAACTGTTTTTT. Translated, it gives CASSQPGTGRGRELFF.

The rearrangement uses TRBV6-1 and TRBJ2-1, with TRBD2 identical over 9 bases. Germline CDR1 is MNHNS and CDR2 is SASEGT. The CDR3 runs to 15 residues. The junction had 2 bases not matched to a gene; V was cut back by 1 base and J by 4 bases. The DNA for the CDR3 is TGTGCCAGCAGTGAAGTAAGCGGGGGGTACAATGAGCAGTTCTTC. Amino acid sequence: CASSEVSGGYNEQFF.

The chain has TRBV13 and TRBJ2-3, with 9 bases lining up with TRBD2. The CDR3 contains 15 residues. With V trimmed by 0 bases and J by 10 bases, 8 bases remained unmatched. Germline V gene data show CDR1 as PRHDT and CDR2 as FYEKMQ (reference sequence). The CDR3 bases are TGTGCCAGCAGCTTAGGTAGCGGGAGCCCAGGGGCGCAGTATTTT. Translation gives CASSLGSGSPGAQYF. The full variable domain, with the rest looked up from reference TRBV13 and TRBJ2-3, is AAGVIQSPRHLIKEKRETATLKCYPIPRHDTVYWYQQGPGQDPQFLISFYEKMQSDKGSIPDRFSAQQFSDYHSELNMSSLELGDSALYFCASSLGSGSPGAQYFGPGTRLTVL.

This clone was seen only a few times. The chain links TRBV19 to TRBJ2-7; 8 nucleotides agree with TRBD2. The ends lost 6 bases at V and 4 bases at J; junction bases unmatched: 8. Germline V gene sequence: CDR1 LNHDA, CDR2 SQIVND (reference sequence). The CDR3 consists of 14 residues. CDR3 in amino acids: CASSPGGQEYEQYF. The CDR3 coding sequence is TGTGCCAGTAGCCCGGGGGGGCAAGAATACGAGCAGTACTTC.

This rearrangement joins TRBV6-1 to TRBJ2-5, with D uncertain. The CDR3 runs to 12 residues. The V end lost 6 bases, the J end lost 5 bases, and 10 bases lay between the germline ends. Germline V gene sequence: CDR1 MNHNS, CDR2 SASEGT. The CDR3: CASRGGGETQYF. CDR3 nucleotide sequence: TGTGCCAGCAGAGGTGGCGGCGAGACCCAGTACTTC.

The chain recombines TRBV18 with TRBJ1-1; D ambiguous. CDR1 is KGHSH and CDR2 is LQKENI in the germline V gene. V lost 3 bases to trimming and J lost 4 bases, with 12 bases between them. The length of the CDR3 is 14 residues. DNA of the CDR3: TGTGCCAGCTCACCGAACTTCGAGGGCACTGAAGCTTTCTTT. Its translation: CASSPNFEGTEAFF.

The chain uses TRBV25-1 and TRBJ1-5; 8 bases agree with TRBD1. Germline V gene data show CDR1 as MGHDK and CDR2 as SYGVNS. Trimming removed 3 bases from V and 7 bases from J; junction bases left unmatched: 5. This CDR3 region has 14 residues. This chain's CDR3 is CASSEDRVEQPQHF. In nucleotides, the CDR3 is TGTGCCAGCAGTGAGGACAGGGTAGAACAGCCCCAGCATTTT.

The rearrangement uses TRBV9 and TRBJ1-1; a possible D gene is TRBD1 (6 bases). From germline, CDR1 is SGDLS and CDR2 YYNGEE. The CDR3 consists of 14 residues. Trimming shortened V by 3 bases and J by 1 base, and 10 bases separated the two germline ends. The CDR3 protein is CASSGQGTNTEAFF. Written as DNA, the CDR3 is TGTGCCAGCAGCGGCCAGGGGACGAACACTGAAGCTTTCTTT.

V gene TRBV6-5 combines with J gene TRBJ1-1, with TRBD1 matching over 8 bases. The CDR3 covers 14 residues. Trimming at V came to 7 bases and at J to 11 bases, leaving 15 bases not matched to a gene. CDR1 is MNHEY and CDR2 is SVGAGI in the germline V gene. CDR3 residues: CASTLGQGVNEAFF. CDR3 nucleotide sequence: TGTGCCAGCACTCTCGGACAGGGCGTGAATGAGGCTTTCTTT.

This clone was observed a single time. CDR3 sequence reads: CASSETADTQYF. CDR3 DNA sequence: TGTGCCAGCAGTGAGACAGCAGATACGCAGTATTTT. The chain links TRBV2 to TRBJ2-3, with D possibly matching TRBD1 (5 bases). Germline V gene sequence: CDR1 SNHLY, CDR2 FYNNEI. The CDR3 loop spans 12 amino acids. Trimming took 3 bases from V and 4 from J, leaving 5 bases between them.

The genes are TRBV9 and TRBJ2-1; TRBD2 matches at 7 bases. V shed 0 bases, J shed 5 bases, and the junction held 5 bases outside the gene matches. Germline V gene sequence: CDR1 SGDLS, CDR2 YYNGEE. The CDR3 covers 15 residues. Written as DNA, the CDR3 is TGTGCCAGCAGCGTAGGTTCTAGCGGTCACAATGAGCAGTTCTTC. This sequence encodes CASSVGSSGHNEQFF.

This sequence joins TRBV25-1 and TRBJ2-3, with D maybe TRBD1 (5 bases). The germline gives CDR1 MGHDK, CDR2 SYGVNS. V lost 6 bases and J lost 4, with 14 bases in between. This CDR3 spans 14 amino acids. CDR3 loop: CASSLKTGPDTQYF. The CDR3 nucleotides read TGTGCCAGCAGCCTTAAAACAGGTCCAGATACGCAGTATTTT.

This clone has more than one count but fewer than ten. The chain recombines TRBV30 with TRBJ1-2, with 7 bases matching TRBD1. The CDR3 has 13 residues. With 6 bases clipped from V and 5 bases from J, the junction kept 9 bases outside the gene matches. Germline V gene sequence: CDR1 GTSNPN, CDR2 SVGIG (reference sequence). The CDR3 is CACLTGAVYGYTF. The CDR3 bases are TGTGCCTGTTTAACAGGGGCCGTATATGGCTACACCTTC.

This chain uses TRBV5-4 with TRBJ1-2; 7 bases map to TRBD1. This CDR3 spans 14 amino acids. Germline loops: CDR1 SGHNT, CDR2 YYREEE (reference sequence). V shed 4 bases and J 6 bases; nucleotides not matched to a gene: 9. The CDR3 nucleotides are TGTGCCAGCAGCCCTAGACAGGGTCTTGATGGCTACACCTTC. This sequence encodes CASSPRQGLDGYTF.

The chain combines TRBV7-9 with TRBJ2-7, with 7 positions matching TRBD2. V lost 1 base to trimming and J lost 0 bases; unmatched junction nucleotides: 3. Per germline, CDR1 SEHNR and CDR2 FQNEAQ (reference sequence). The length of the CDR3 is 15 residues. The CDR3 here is CASSLGLADSYEQYF. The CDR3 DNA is TGTGCCAGCAGCTTAGGGCTAGCGGACTCCTACGAGCAGTACTTC.

CDR3 protein: CASSPHPQGYSGANVLTF. The CDR3 DNA reads as TGTGCCAGCAGCCCCCACCCACAGGGTTACTCTGGGGCCAACGTCCTGACTTTC. This rearrangement joins TRBV7-3 to TRBJ2-6, with a weak D call TRBD1 (6 bases). The germline V gene encodes CDR1 SGHTA and CDR2 FQGTGA. The CDR3 is 18 residues long. Trimming left V 5 bases short and J 0 bases short, with 17 bases between.

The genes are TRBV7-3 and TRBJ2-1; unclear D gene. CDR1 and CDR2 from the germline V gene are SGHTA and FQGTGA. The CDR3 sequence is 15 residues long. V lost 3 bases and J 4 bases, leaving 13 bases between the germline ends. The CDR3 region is CASSFSQDYYNEQFF. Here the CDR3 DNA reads TGTGCCAGCAGCTTTTCCCAGGATTATTACAATGAGCAGTTCTTC. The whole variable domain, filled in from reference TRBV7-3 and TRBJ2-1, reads GAGVSQTPSNKVTEKGKYVELRCDPISGHTALYWYRQSLGQGPEFLIYFQGTGAADDSGLPNDRFFAVRPEGSVSTLKIQRTERGDSAVYLCASSFSQDYYNEQFFGPGTRLTVL.